This T cell receptor beta chain stems from a study of T cells expressing NK-cell markers. CDR3 size: 15 residues. From the 5' RACE reads, TCRdb lists one entry per CDR3 protein and no DNA. The table for this sample gives roughly 390,000 distinct CDR3 sequences. The V call is TRBV12-3 or TRBV12-4, the J call TRBJ2-1; without DNA, the TCRdb call of TRBD1 cannot be checked. The TCR was taken from a woman between 50 and 59 years old in good health. The sequencing sample was made of blood T cells: a sorted CD56 or NKG2C T cell subset, CD4+ or CD8+ T cells, or bulk PBMC T cells (not recorded which). CDR3 protein: CASSRDGMAYNEQFF.